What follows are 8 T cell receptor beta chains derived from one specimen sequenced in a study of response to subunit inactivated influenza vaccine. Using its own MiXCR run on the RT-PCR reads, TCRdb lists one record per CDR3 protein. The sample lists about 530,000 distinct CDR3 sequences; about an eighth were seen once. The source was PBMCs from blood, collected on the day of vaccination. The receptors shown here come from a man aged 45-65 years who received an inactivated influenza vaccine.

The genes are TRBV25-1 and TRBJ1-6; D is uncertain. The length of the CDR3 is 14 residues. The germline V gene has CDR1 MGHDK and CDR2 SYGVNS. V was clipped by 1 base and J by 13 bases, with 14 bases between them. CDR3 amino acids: CASSELGARTPLHF. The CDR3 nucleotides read TGTGCCAGCAGTGAATTAGGAGCGAGGACGCCCCTCCACTTT. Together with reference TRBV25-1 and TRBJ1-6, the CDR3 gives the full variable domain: EADIYQTPRYLVIGTGKKITLECSQTMGHDKMYWYQQDPGMELHLIHYSYGVNSTEKGDLSSESTVSRIRTEHFPLTLESARPSHTSQYLCASSELGARTPLHFGNGTRLTVT.

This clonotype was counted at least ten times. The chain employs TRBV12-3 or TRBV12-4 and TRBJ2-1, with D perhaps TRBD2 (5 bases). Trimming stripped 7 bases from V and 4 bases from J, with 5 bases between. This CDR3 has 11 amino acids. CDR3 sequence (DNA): TGTGCCAGCACGGGGTACAATGAGCAGTTCTTC. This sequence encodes CASTGYNEQFF.

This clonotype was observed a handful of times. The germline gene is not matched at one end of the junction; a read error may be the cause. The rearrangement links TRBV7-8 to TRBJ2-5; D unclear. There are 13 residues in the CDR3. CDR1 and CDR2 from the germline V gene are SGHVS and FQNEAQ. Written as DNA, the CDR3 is TGTGCCAGCAGCTTGGCTAATCAAGAGATCCAGTACTTC. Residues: CASSLANQEIQYF.

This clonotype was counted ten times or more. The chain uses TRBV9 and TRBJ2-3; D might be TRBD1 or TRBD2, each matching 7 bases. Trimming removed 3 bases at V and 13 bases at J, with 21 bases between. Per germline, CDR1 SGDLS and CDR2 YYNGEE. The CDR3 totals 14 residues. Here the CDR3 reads CASSETPQGGNEYF. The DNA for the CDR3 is TGTGCCAGCAGCGAGACCCCCCAGGGGGGGAATGAGTATTTT.

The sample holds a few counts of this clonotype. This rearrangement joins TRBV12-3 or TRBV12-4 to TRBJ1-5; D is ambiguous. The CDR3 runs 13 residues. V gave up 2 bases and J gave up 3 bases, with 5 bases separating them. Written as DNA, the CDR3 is TGTGCCAGCAGTTTACAGGACAATCAGCCCCAGCATTTT. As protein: CASSLQDNQPQHF.

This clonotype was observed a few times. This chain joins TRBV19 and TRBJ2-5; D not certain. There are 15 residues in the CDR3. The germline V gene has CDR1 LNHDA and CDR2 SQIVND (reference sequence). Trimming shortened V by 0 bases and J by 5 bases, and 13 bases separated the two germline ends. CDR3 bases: TGTGCCAGTAGTATAGAACACCCAAGATTCGAGACCCAGTACTTC. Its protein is CASSIEHPRFETQYF.

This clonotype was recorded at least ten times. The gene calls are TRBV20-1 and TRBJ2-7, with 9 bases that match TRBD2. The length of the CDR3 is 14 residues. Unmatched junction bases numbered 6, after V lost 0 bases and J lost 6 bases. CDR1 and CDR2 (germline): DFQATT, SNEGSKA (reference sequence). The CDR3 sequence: CSARELAGVGEQYF. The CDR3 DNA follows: TGCAGTGCTAGAGAGTTAGCGGGAGTTGGCGAGCAGTACTTC.

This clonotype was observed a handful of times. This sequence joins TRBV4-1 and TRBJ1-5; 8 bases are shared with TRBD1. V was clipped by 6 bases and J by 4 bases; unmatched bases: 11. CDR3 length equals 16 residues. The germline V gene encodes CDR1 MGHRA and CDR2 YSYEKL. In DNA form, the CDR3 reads TGCGCCAGCAGTCCTATTCCGGACAGGGTAAATCAGCCCCAGCATTTT. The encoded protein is CASSPIPDRVNQPQHF.